These 8 T cell receptor beta chains came from one sample sequenced in a study of shared clonotypes between healthy human individuals. Some clones are missing from TCRdb's copy, which holds only in-frame ones; the method was immunoSEQ multiplex PCR. The repertoire holds 2 million to 3 million clones, with more than 85% as singletons. The sequenced sample was naive CD4+ T cells from PBMCs. Subset meaning: CD45RA+ positively selected. The source of these receptors is a man aged 18 to 29 in good health. Some clones in this sample may be carry-over from other donors' samples.

This clone was seen only once. The genes are TRBV28 and TRBJ2-1; D gene uncertain. CDR1 is MDHEN, CDR2 SYDVKM, per germline. CDR3 length: 16 residues. V lost 2 bases, J lost 0 bases, and 11 bases lay in between. This CDR3 is CASSLGWVSSYNEQFF. As DNA, the CDR3 is TGTGCCAGCAGTTTAGGATGGGTAAGCTCCTACAATGAGCAGTTCTTC.

This clone was seen once. This chain uses TRBV4-3 with TRBJ2-7; 14 positions match TRBD2. V dropped 2 bases and J dropped 3; count of bases not matched to a gene: 18. CDR1 LGHNA and CDR2 YSLEER come from the germline V gene. This CDR3 is 21 amino acids long. The CDR3: CASSQHQNGVPGLAGVYEQYF. As DNA, the CDR3 is TGCGCCAGCAGCCAACACCAAAACGGGGTACCGGGACTAGCGGGAGTCTACGAGCAGTACTTC.

V usage is TRBV7-6 and J usage is TRBJ2-7; D perhaps matches TRBD2 (6 bases). The CDR3 has 16 amino acids. The ends were cut back, 0 bases at V and 4 bases at J, with 16 bases in the middle. Germline V gene sequence: CDR1 SGHVS, CDR2 FNYEAQ. In nucleotides, the CDR3 is TGTGCCAGCAGCTTAGCGATAGGGAGGTCAGGGTACGAGCAGTACTTC. Its protein product is CASSLAIGRSGYEQYF.

The V call is TRBV28, the J call TRBJ2-7; 8 bases line up with TRBD2. The CDR3 totals 11 residues. The germline CDR1 and CDR2 sequences are MDHEN and SYDVKM. With V trimmed by 5 bases and J by 13 bases, 7 bases remained unmatched. CDR3 sequence (DNA): TGTGCCAGCAGTAGGAGCGGGGGACTCTACTTC. This codes for CASSRSGGLYF.

This chain joins TRBV18 and TRBJ2-1; 9 bases match TRBD1. CDR1 is KGHSH, CDR2 LQKENI, per germline. This CDR3 region has 15 residues. J lost 8 bases, V lost 8 bases, and 13 bases had no gene match. The DNA of the CDR3 is TGTGCCAGCCGAACTCAACAGGGGGCAGGGGATGAGCAGTTCTTC. Its translation is CASRTQQGAGDEQFF. The variable domain in full, with the rest retrieved from reference TRBV18 and TRBJ2-1, is NAGVMQNPRHLVRRRGQEARLRCSPMKGHSHVYWYRQLPEEGLKFMVYLQKENIIDESGMPKERFSAEFPKEGPSILRIQQVVRGDSAAYFCASRTQQGAGDEQFFGPGTRLTVL.

The chain recombines TRBV28 with TRBJ2-5, with 8 bases fitting TRBD1. Per germline, CDR1 MDHEN and CDR2 SYDVKM. V was clipped by 5 bases and J by 0 bases; unmatched bases: 11. This CDR3 has 17 amino acids. CDR3 loop: CASSASFRDRYQETQYF. Written as DNA, the CDR3 is TGTGCCAGCAGTGCAAGCTTCCGGGACAGGTACCAAGAGACCCAGTACTTC.

The V and J genes are TRBV7-2 and TRBJ2-4; D is unresolved. Germline CDR1 and CDR2: SGHTA and FQGNSA. The V gene lost 0 bases and the J gene lost 0 bases, with 15 bases spanning the gap. The CDR3 totals 18 residues. The CDR3 region is CASSLAWQEKLAKNIQYF. CDR3 DNA sequence: TGTGCCAGCAGCTTAGCTTGGCAGGAGAAACTAGCCAAAAACATTCAGTACTTC.

In its sample, this clone was seen once. This chain joins TRBV9 and TRBJ2-6, with D perhaps TRBD1 or TRBD2 (5 bases each). V lost 0 bases, J lost 12 bases, and 10 bases lay in between. This CDR3 contains 13 residues. Per the germline V gene, CDR1 is SGDLS and CDR2 is YYNGEE. The CDR3 reads CASSVVGDRVLTF. In nucleotides, the CDR3 is TGTGCCAGCAGCGTAGTAGGGGACCGCGTCCTGACTTTC.